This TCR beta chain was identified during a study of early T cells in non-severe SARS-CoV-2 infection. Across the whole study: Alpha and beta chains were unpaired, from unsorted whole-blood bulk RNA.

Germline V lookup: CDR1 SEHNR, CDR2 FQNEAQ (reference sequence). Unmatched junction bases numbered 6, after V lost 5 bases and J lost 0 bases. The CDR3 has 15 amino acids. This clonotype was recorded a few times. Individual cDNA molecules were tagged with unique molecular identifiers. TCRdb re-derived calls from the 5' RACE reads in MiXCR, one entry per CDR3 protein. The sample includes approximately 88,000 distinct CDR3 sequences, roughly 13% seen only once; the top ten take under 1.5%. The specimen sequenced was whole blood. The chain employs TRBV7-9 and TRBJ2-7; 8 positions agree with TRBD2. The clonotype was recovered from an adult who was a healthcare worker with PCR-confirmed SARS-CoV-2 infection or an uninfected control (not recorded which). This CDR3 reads CASSPLRGASYEQYF. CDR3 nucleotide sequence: TGTGCCAGCAGCCCCCTGCGGGGGGCCTCCTACGAGCAGTACTTC.